The next 4 T cell receptor beta chains were all read from a single sample in a study of T cells in localized non-small cell lung cancer. TCRdb keeps only in-frame clones here, not all; method: immunoSEQ multiplex PCR. The sample lists around 2,200 clones; approximately 25% were seen once. The sample was lung tumor tissue, taken before any cancer treatment. The receptors stem from a woman between 35 and 75 years old with stage II lung adenocarcinoma.

The chain recombines TRBV11-3 with TRBJ2-7; D possibly corresponds to TRBD1 (6 bases). The CDR3 has 15 amino acids. V dropped 5 bases and J dropped 0 bases, with 14 bases sitting between them. In germline, CDR1 is SGHNT, CDR2 YENEEA. CDR3 bases: TGTGCCAGCAGCCTCCAACAGGGCAGCTCCTACGAGCAGTACTTC. Protein: CASSLQQGSSYEQYF. The full variable domain, its missing parts supplied by reference TRBV11-3 and TRBJ2-7, is EAGVVQSPRYKIIEKKQPVAFWCNPISGHNTLYWYLQNLGQGPELLIRYENEEAVDDSQLPKDRFSAERLKGVDSTLKIQPAELGDSAVYLCASSLQQGSSYEQYFGPGTRLTVT.

V and J are TRBV18 and TRBJ1-1; 7 bases align to TRBD1. This CDR3 comprises 17 residues. Germline CDR1 reads KGHSH; CDR2 reads LQKENI. V was clipped by 2 bases and J by 1 base; unmatched bases: 10. CDR3 sequence: CASSPREARTGNTEAFF. DNA of the CDR3: TGTGCCAGCTCACCAAGAGAAGCGAGGACAGGGAACACTGAAGCTTTCTTT.

This clone was seen more than once but under ten times. For the CDR3, the DNA is TGTGCCAGCAGCCGACAGGGCCAGCGGAGTGAGCAGTTCTTC. Translation gives CASSRQGQRSEQFF. The chain combines TRBV6-8 with TRBJ2-1, with 7 bases lining up with TRBD1. Germline CDR1 and CDR2: MNHGY and SAAAGT. After removal of 6 bases from V and 9 bases from J, the junction contained 11 bases not matched to a gene. The CDR3 runs to 14 residues.

By share, this clone ranks as medium-sized. The rearrangement links TRBV11-3 to TRBJ1-3, with D hard to call. CDR1 and CDR2 (germline): SGHNT, YENEEA. There are 16 residues in the CDR3. V dropped 8 bases and J dropped 4 bases, with 21 bases sitting between them. The CDR3 nucleotides read TGTGCCAGCCGGTCACCTCAAAGTCTGGCGGGAAACACCATATATTTT. Amino acid sequence: CASRSPQSLAGNTIYF. Looking up the rest from reference TRBV11-3 and TRBJ1-3 gives the full variable domain: EAGVVQSPRYKIIEKKQPVAFWCNPISGHNTLYWYLQNLGQGPELLIRYENEEAVDDSQLPKDRFSAERLKGVDSTLKIQPAELGDSAVYLCASRSPQSLAGNTIYFGEGSWLTVV.